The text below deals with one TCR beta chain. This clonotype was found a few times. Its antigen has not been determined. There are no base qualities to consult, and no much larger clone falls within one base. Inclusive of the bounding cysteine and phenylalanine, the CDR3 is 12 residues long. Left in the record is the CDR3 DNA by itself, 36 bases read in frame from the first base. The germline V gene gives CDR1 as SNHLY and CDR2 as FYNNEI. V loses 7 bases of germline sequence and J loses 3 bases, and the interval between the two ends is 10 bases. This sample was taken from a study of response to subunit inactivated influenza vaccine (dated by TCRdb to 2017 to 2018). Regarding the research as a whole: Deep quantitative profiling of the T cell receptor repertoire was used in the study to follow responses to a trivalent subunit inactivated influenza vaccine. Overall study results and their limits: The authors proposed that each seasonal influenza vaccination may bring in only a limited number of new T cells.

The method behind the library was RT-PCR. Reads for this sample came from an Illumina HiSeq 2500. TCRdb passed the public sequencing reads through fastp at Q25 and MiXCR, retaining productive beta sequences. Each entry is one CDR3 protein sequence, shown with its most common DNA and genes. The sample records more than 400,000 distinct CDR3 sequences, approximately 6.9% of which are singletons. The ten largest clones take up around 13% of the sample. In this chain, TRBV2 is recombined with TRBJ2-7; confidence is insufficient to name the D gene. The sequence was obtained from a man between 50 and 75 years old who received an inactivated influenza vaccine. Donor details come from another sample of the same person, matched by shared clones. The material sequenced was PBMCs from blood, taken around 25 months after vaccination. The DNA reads TGTGCCAGCAACGGACGGTTCTACGAGCAGTACTTC. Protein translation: CASNGRFYEQYF.